This T cell receptor (beta chain) was profiled in a study of cytomegalovirus exposure and HLA in healthy donors. On the study more broadly: Earlier sequencing of some 180 million T cells yielded 100 million to 120 million unique TCR beta sequences.

The V and J ends lost 9 bases and 6 bases, in that order; junction bases with no gene match: 11. The CDR3 runs 14 residues. Germline-derived CDR1 and CDR2 are SGHTS and YDEGEE. On this clone itself: Its cognate antigen is unknown.

Notes on the study in general: A missense DCLRE1C variant was associated with V- and J-gene trimming of TCR beta chains in a later analysis, and an independent cohort replicated the association. The study designated about 180 TCR beta chains cytomegalovirus-associated. Most likely, a cluster of highly shared sequence variants arose as a sequencing artifact.

It was with 60 Vbeta and 13 Jbeta primers that the PCR ran. Here immunoSEQ multiplex PCR was the method, and the copy in TCRdb shows in-frame clones only, minus some. This sample carries 150,000 to 250,000 clones, with 0.65% to 0.75% going to the ten biggest clones. The sequence came from a boy younger than 18 in good health and CMV-seronegative. V usage is TRBV5-8 and J usage is TRBJ2-5; 10 bases align to TRBD1. Sequenced material: PBMCs. The CDR3 DNA sequence: TGTGCCACTACCAGAAGACAGGGGGCAAAGACCCAGTACTTC. Translated: CATTRRQGAKTQYF.